This T cell receptor (beta chain) was found in a study of T cells in Graves' hyperthyroidism and ophthalmopathy. This clonotype appeared many times. V lost 5 bases and J lost 9; bases outside the gene matches: 6. Germline loops: CDR1 SGHTA, CDR2 FQGTGA. The CDR3 consists of 15 residues. What was amplified from RNA transcripts were TCR beta CDR3 regions. When the TCR CDR3 underwent first-round RT-PCR, the HTBI primer set was used. TCRdb redid the calling of the multiplex PCR reads with MiXCR, one entry per CDR3 protein. The table records a few hundred thousand distinct CDR3 sequences, over 13% of them present only once.

Material: blood. The J gene is TRBJ2-1, the V gene TRBV7-3, with 14 bases identical to TRBD2. This TCR was recovered from a woman aged 18-29 years with Graves' hyperthyroidism. CDR3 nucleotide sequence: TGTGCCAGCAGCGTGACTAGCGGGGGGGGACGTGAGCAGTTCTTC. Protein: CASSVTSGGGREQFF.